Shown below are 6 T cell receptor beta chains from a single sample sequenced in a study of PD-L1 blockade in urothelial cancer. Method: immunoSEQ multiplex PCR; TCRdb's copy keeps in-frame clones and lacks some. The sample lists more than 65,000 clones, approximately 90% occurring once. The material was PBMCs, obtained around atezolizumab (anti-PD-L1) treatment. These receptors were collected from a woman aged 65 to 85 with urothelial cancer.

The V and J genes are TRBV19 and TRBJ1-5, with 7 bases identical to TRBD1. The CDR3 extends over 15 amino acids. Unmatched junction bases numbered 8, after V lost 4 bases and J lost 5 bases. Germline assignment: CDR1 LNHDA and CDR2 SQIVND (reference sequence). The CDR3 loop reads CASSRKTGVDQPQHF. As DNA, the CDR3 is TGTGCCAGTAGTAGGAAAACAGGGGTGGATCAGCCCCAGCATTTT.

This clone was picked up one time. The chain couples TRBV25-1 to TRBJ2-2; D is possibly TRBD1 (6 bases). V was clipped by 8 bases and J by 2 bases, with 12 bases between them. Looked up from germline, CDR1 is MGHDK and CDR2 is SYGVNS. This CDR3 region has 14 residues. In DNA form, the CDR3 reads TGTGCCAGCTCGTCGGGACATAACACCGGGGAGCTGTTTTTT. It yields the protein CASSSGHNTGELFF.

The J gene is TRBJ2-1, the V gene TRBV11-2; no definite D call. CDR1 is SGHAT, CDR2 FQNNGV, per germline. Trimming stripped 3 bases from V and 6 bases from J, with 24 bases between. CDR3 size: 18 residues. The CDR3 DNA sequence: TGTGCCAGCAGCTTCTACGGTACGGCGGTATGGTCGGGCAATGAGCAGTTCTTC. Protein product: CASSFYGTAVWSGNEQFF.

This clone was counted a single time. V and J are TRBV5-8 and TRBJ2-2; 12 bases align to TRBD1. This CDR3 comprises 19 residues. V lost 2 bases to trimming and J lost 0 bases; unmatched junction nucleotides: 8. CDR1 is SGHTS and CDR2 is YDEGEE in the germline V gene. The CDR3 loop is CASSLQTGTGGSNTGELFF. DNA of the CDR3: TGTGCCAGCAGCTTACAGACCGGGACAGGGGGCTCGAACACCGGGGAGCTGTTTTTT.

The V call is TRBV25-1, the J call TRBJ2-5, with TRBD1 as a possible D gene (5 bases). V lost 7 bases to trimming and J lost 5 bases, with 17 bases between them. The CDR3 is 14 residues long. Per the germline V gene, CDR1 is MGHDK and CDR2 is SYGVNS. This CDR3 reads CASTKGAGWETQYF. In DNA, the CDR3 is TGTGCCAGCACCAAAGGAGCAGGGTGGGAGACCCAGTACTTC.

This chain links TRBV7-2 with TRBJ2-5, with D perhaps matching TRBD1 (6 bases). Germline V CDR1 and CDR2: SGHTA, FQGNSA. This CDR3 has 16 amino acids. The V gene lost 6 bases and the J gene lost 5 bases, with 22 bases spanning the gap. This CDR3 is CASRSPTQGRGETQYF. In DNA form, the CDR3 reads TGTGCCAGCAGAAGTCCCACACAGGGTCGAGGGGAGACCCAGTACTTC.